What follows are 8 T cell receptor beta chains derived from one specimen sequenced in a study of OX40 agonist ivuxolimab in advanced cancers. Profiling relied on immunoSEQ multiplex PCR, and the TCRdb table lists in-frame clones only, not all of them. The profile shows 90,000 or so clones, more than 70% of them singletons. Sequenced material: CD4+ or CD8+ T cells sorted from blood, taken in a trial of the OX40 agonist ivuxolimab. Every receptor here comes from an adult with an advanced solid tumor such as melanoma, head and neck, liver or kidney cancer.

The chain links TRBV5-6 to TRBJ1-2; 11 nucleotides align to TRBD1. The CDR3 length is 16 residues. The junction had 6 bases not matched to a gene; V was cut back by 0 bases and J by 5 bases. Germline CDR1 and CDR2: SGHDT and YYEEEE. DNA for the CDR3: TGTGCCAGCAGCTTGGAGGGACAGGGGGTGACATATGGCTACACCTTC. This encodes CASSLEGQGVTYGYTF.

This chain links TRBV2 with TRBJ2-3, with TRBD1 identical over 9 bases. The germline gives CDR1 SNHLY, CDR2 FYNNEI. Trimming removed 7 bases from V and 2 bases from J; junction bases left unmatched: 4. There are 14 residues in the CDR3. The CDR3 DNA is TGTGCCAGCAACCGGGACAGGGACACAGATACGCAGTATTTT. It is translated as CASNRDRDTDTQYF.

This clone has ten or more counts. V gene TRBV28 combines with J gene TRBJ1-3; D gene uncertain. Germline V gives CDR1 MDHEN, CDR2 SYDVKM. The CDR3 is 16 amino acids. V was pared by 6 bases and J by 0 bases, with 15 bases between. DNA for the CDR3: TGTGCCAGCAGCCACCCGGCTGGGAGCTCTGGAAACACCATATATTTT. This sequence encodes CASSHPAGSSGNTIYF.

A few counts support this clone. The chain recombines TRBV10-3 with TRBJ2-1; a possible D gene is TRBD1 (6 bases). Germline V CDR1 and CDR2: ENHRY, SYGVKD. The CDR3 covers 12 residues. The ends were cut back, 4 bases at V and 8 bases at J, with 9 bases in the middle. This CDR3 reads CAISVGGDEQFF. The CDR3 DNA sequence: TGTGCCATCAGTGTAGGGGGAGATGAGCAGTTCTTC.

The chain couples TRBV5-1 to TRBJ2-7, with 12 nucleotides matching TRBD1. The CDR3 totals 14 residues. The V gene end was trimmed by 4 bases and the J gene end by 3 bases; junction bases not matched to a gene: 2. The germline V gene has CDR1 SGHRS and CDR2 YFSETQ. DNA for the CDR3: TGCGCCAGCAGCGGGACAGGGGGCGTCTACGAGCAGTACTTC. This sequence encodes CASSGTGGVYEQYF.

The chain is built from TRBV29-1 and TRBJ1-5; 7 bases are a match to TRBD1. Germline V CDR1 and CDR2: SQVTM, ANQGSEA. The length of the CDR3 is 12 residues. V shed 5 bases and J 4 bases; nucleotides not matched to a gene: 2. The CDR3 nucleotides are TGCAGCGTTCAACAGGGGAATCAGCCCCAGCATTTT. This codes for CSVQQGNQPQHF.

The chain is built from TRBV7-2 and TRBJ2-1; possibly TRBD1 or TRBD2 for D (5 bases each). The V gene's germline CDR1 is SGHTA and CDR2 FQGNSA. CDR3 size: 15 residues. Trimming left V 3 bases short and J 5 bases short, with 14 bases between. CDR3 coding DNA: TGTGCCAGCAGCTTTTTGTCAGGGACCAACAATGAGCAGTTCTTC. It codes for CASSFLSGTNNEQFF.

The gene calls are TRBV7-8 and TRBJ2-1; tentatively, D is TRBD2 (5 bases). V gave up 1 base and J gave up 3 bases, with 10 bases separating them. Germline V gene sequence: CDR1 SGHVS, CDR2 FQNEAQ. This CDR3 contains 15 residues. CDR3 residues: CASSLGLAYYNEQFF. The CDR3 nucleotides read TGTGCCAGCAGCTTAGGTCTAGCCTACTACAATGAGCAGTTCTTC.